A selection of T cell receptor beta chains follows, all from one sample in a study of T cell responses to AZD1222 COVID-19 vaccine. Produced via immunoSEQ multiplex PCR; TCRdb's table is partial and in-frame only. The sample lists 100,000 to 150,000 clones; more than 90% were seen once. This specimen was peripheral blood, taken 28 days after the second AZD1222 dose. The origin of the receptors is an adult who received the AZD1222 COVID-19 vaccine. Both conserved end residues are part of each CDR3. A D gene is named only where the DNA matches it firmly. Rows give clone size only sometimes, using once, few, many, or a class for an expanded clone.

J gene: TRBJ1-3
V gene: TRBV18
clone size: -
D gene: -
CDR3 DNA: TGTGCCAGCTCACCACGAGAGACCCCTGGAAACACCATATATTTT
CDR3 protein: CASSPRETPGNTIYF

J gene: TRBJ2-1
V gene: TRBV5-1
clone size: -
D gene: TRBD2
CDR3 DNA: TGCGCCAGCAGCATAGCGGGGGGGCCGACCGGTGAGCAGTTCTTC
CDR3 protein: CASSIAGGPTGEQFF

J gene: TRBJ2-3
V gene: TRBV19
clone size: few
D gene: -
CDR3 DNA: TGTGCCAGTAGTAGACGACATCCAGATACGCAGTATTTT
CDR3 protein: CASSRRHPDTQYF

J gene: TRBJ1-2
V gene: TRBV7-2
clone size: -
D gene: -
CDR3 DNA: TGTGCCAGCAGCTTAGAGAGCGGGGGTGCTGTGACCTACTATGGCTACACCTTC
CDR3 protein: CASSLESGGAVTYYGYTF

J gene: TRBJ2-1
V gene: TRBV9
clone size: -
D gene: -
CDR3 DNA: TGTGCCAGCAGCGTAGCGCCACACGCAGTGGAGCAGTTCTTC
CDR3 protein: CASSVAPHAVEQFF

J gene: TRBJ1-2
V gene: TRBV7-2
clone size: -
D gene: -
CDR3 DNA: TGTGCCAGCAGCTTGGTCAGGGGCCCCTATGGCTACACCTTC
CDR3 protein: CASSLVRGPYGYTF

J gene: TRBJ1-2
V gene: TRBV12-5
clone size: -
D gene: -
CDR3 DNA: TGTGCTAGTGGTTTGGGGGGGGCTGGGGGCTACACCTTC
CDR3 protein: CASGLGGAGGYTF

J gene: TRBJ2-1
V gene: TRBV30
clone size: -
D gene: -
CDR3 DNA: TGTGCCTGGAGTGTACCGTACGATGAGCAGTTCTTC
CDR3 protein: CAWSVPYDEQFF

J gene: TRBJ1-1
V gene: TRBV2
clone size: -
D gene: TRBD1
CDR3 DNA: TGTGCCAGCAGAGATCGTGGGACAGGGGGGAACACTGAAGCTTTCTTT
CDR3 protein: CASRDRGTGGNTEAFF

J gene: TRBJ1-3
V gene: TRBV24-1
clone size: -
D gene: -
CDR3 DNA: TGTGCCACCAGTCGAGACTCTGGAAACACCATATATTTT
CDR3 protein: CATSRDSGNTIYF

J gene: TRBJ1-2
V gene: TRBV12-3/TRBV12-4
clone size: -
D gene: -
CDR3 DNA: TGTGCCAGCAGCGCCGGGCTTAACTATGGCTACACCTTC
CDR3 protein: CASSAGLNYGYTF

J gene: TRBJ1-2
V gene: TRBV19
clone size: -
D gene: -
CDR3 DNA: TGTGCCAGTAAGGAGGAGGGATTGGCTGGCTACACCTTC
CDR3 protein: CASKEEGLAGYTF

J gene: TRBJ1-2
V gene: TRBV12-3/TRBV12-4
clone size: once
D gene: TRBD1
CDR3 DNA: TGTGCCAGCAGTCAACAGGGGAACTATGGCTACACCTTC
CDR3 protein: CASSQQGNYGYTF

J gene: TRBJ2-1
V gene: TRBV7-9
clone size: -
D gene: TRBD2
CDR3 DNA: TGTGCCACCATAGCGGGAGGAGGGAGTGAGCAGTTCTTC
CDR3 protein: CATIAGGGSEQFF

J gene: TRBJ1-5
V gene: TRBV4-1
clone size: few
D gene: TRBD1
CDR3 DNA: TGCGCCAGCAGCCAAACAGGGGTTGGCGGCCAGCCCCAGCATTTT
CDR3 protein: CASSQTGVGGQPQHF

J gene: TRBJ1-2
V gene: TRBV27
clone size: -
D gene: -
CDR3 DNA: TGTGCCAGCAGTTCGAATCGGGGACCTTCTTATTTCTATGGCTACACCTTC
CDR3 protein: CASSSNRGPSYFYGYTF

J gene: TRBJ1-1
V gene: TRBV18
clone size: -
D gene: -
CDR3 DNA: TGTGCCAGCTCACCACAAGGGACGAACACTGAAGCTTTCTTT
CDR3 protein: CASSPQGTNTEAFF

J gene: TRBJ2-2
V gene: TRBV5-1
clone size: once
D gene: -
CDR3 DNA: TGCGCCAGCAGCCCCTCCCAGGGGTCCGGGGAGCTGTTTTTT
CDR3 protein: CASSPSQGSGELFF

J gene: TRBJ1-1
V gene: TRBV6-1
clone size: once
D gene: -
CDR3 DNA: TGTGCCAGCAGTGAAGCCGGGCAGGGAGGGACTGAAGCTTTCTTT
CDR3 protein: CASSEAGQGGTEAFF

J gene: TRBJ1-2
V gene: TRBV11-2
clone size: -
D gene: TRBD1
CDR3 DNA: TGTGCCAGCAGCCCCAGGGGGACAGGGGGCTCTGGCTACACCTTC
CDR3 protein: CASSPRGTGGSGYTF

J gene: TRBJ1-1
V gene: TRBV3-1/TRBV3-2
clone size: -
D gene: -
CDR3 DNA: TGTGCCAGCAGCCAAGACGCGCTCCCGGGAGAAACTGAAGCTTTCTTT
CDR3 protein: CASSQDALPGETEAFF

J gene: TRBJ2-2
V gene: TRBV10-3
clone size: -
D gene: -
CDR3 DNA: TGTGCCATCAGTGGCGGGGCCGACACCGGGGAGCTGTTTTTT
CDR3 protein: CAISGGADTGELFF

J gene: TRBJ2-4
V gene: TRBV10-3
clone size: -
D gene: -
CDR3 DNA: TGTGCCATCAGTGTTGGGGAGGTCAACATTCAGTACTTC
CDR3 protein: CAISVGEVNIQYF

J gene: TRBJ1-5
V gene: TRBV19
clone size: -
D gene: -
CDR3 DNA: TGTGCCAGTAGTATAGATATCCGAGGCAATCAGCCCCAGCATTTT
CDR3 protein: CASSIDIRGNQPQHF

J gene: TRBJ1-5
V gene: TRBV19
clone size: -
D gene: -
CDR3 DNA: TGTGCCAGTAGTATAAGTTCTCCGCGGAGGGTTATAGGAATAGGTCAGCCCCAGCATTTT
CDR3 protein: CASSISSPRRVIGIGQPQHF

J gene: TRBJ1-2
V gene: TRBV29-1
clone size: once
D gene: TRBD1
CDR3 DNA: TGCAGCGGGAGGACAGGGTTTGGCTACACCTTC
CDR3 protein: CSGRTGFGYTF

J gene: TRBJ2-1
V gene: TRBV30
clone size: -
D gene: TRBD2
CDR3 DNA: TGTGCCTGGGGGCCTCGCGGGGGGGTCTCGGTCAATGAGCAGTTCTTC
CDR3 protein: CAWGPRGGVSVNEQFF

J gene: TRBJ2-5
V gene: TRBV30
clone size: -
D gene: TRBD2
CDR3 DNA: TGTGCCTCCGATAGCGGGGGGTCACAAGAGACCCAGTACTTC
CDR3 protein: CASDSGGSQETQYF

J gene: TRBJ1-2
V gene: TRBV5-1
clone size: -
D gene: -
CDR3 DNA: TGCGCCAGCAGCTTGGAACGGGGGGCGAGCTATGGCTACACCTTC
CDR3 protein: CASSLERGASYGYTF

J gene: TRBJ2-5
V gene: TRBV29-1
clone size: -
D gene: TRBD2
CDR3 DNA: TGCAGTGCGGGAGAAATGGAGACCCAGTACTTC
CDR3 protein: CSAGEMETQYF

J gene: TRBJ1-1
V gene: TRBV19
clone size: -
D gene: -
CDR3 DNA: TGTGCCAGTAGTCCGAAGACAGGAATGGGCACTGAAGCTTTCTTT
CDR3 protein: CASSPKTGMGTEAFF

J gene: TRBJ2-7
V gene: TRBV7-9
clone size: -
D gene: -
CDR3 DNA: TGTGCCAGCAGCTTAGGGGCCCCGGCCTACGAGCAGTACTTC
CDR3 protein: CASSLGAPAYEQYF

J gene: TRBJ1-1
V gene: TRBV5-1
clone size: once
D gene: -
CDR3 DNA: TGCGCCAGCAGCTTGAGTCCGGTGAACACTGAAGCTTTCTTT
CDR3 protein: CASSLSPVNTEAFF

J gene: TRBJ1-2
V gene: TRBV11-2
clone size: few
D gene: TRBD1
CDR3 DNA: TGTGCCAGCAGCCCGCAGGGGGCTGGGTATGGCTACACCTTC
CDR3 protein: CASSPQGAGYGYTF

J gene: TRBJ1-2
V gene: TRBV2
clone size: -
D gene: TRBD1
CDR3 DNA: TGTGCCAGCAGTGATGCTGCAGGGGGCTTCTATGGCTACACCTTC
CDR3 protein: CASSDAAGGFYGYTF

J gene: TRBJ2-7
V gene: TRBV6-5
clone size: -
D gene: -
CDR3 DNA: TGTGCCAGCAGTTACGGGCTACCATCCTACGAGCAGTACTTC
CDR3 protein: CASSYGLPSYEQYF

J gene: TRBJ1-1
V gene: TRBV19
clone size: once
D gene: TRBD1
CDR3 DNA: TGTGCCAGTAGTATGGACAGGGGAATGAACACTGAAGCTTTCTTT
CDR3 protein: CASSMDRGMNTEAFF

J gene: TRBJ1-1
V gene: TRBV3-1/TRBV3-2
clone size: -
D gene: -
CDR3 DNA: TGTGCCAGCAGCCAAGCCGGGACTGAAGCTTTCTTT
CDR3 protein: CASSQAGTEAFF

J gene: TRBJ2-1
V gene: TRBV7-9
clone size: -
D gene: TRBD1
CDR3 DNA: TGTGCCATTCCTAGGGGGCCCGGGGTCAATGAGCAGTTCTTC
CDR3 protein: CAIPRGPGVNEQFF

J gene: TRBJ1-1
V gene: TRBV30
clone size: -
D gene: -
CDR3 DNA: TGTGCCTGGAGTGTACCGGCTTTCTTT
CDR3 protein: CAWSVPAFF

J gene: TRBJ1-2
V gene: TRBV28
clone size: -
D gene: -
CDR3 DNA: TGTGCCAGCAGTTTGTCTTCAGCAGGGGCAAACTATGGCTACACCTTC
CDR3 protein: CASSLSSAGANYGYTF

J gene: TRBJ1-4
V gene: TRBV19
clone size: -
D gene: -
CDR3 DNA: TGTGCCAGTAGTTCTCGGGGGGGAGGTAGCGAAAAACTGTTTTTT
CDR3 protein: CASSSRGGGSEKLFF

J gene: TRBJ2-1
V gene: TRBV7-9
clone size: -
D gene: -
CDR3 DNA: TGTGCCAGCAGCTTAGAGAGCTCCTACAATGAGCAGTTCTTC
CDR3 protein: CASSLESSYNEQFF